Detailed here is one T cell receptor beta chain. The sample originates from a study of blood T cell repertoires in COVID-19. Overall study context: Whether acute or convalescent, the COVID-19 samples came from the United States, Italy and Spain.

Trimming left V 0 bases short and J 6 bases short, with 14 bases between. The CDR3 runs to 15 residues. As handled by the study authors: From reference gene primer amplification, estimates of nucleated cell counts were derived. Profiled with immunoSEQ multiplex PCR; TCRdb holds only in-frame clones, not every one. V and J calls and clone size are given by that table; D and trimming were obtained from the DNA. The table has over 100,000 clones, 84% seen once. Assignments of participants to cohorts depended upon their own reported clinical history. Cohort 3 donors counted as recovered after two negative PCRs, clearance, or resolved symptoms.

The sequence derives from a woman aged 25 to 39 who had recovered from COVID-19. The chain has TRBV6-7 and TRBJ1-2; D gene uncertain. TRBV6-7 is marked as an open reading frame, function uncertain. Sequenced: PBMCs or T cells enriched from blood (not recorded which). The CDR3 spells CASSYSYSAEDGYTF. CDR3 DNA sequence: TGTGCCAGCAGTTACTCCTATTCTGCGGAGGATGGCTACACCTTC.